This record covers a single TCR beta chain. The data originate from a study of neoadjuvant anti-PD-1 for oral cavity cancer. Germline lookup yields CDR1 SGHAT and CDR2 FQNNGV. V lost 6 bases to trimming and J lost 3 bases, with 12 bases between them. This CDR3 has 13 amino acids. Assay used: immunoSEQ multiplex PCR; TCRdb lists only in-frame clones, some missing. The data contain nearly 7,000 clones, about 78% of them seen just once; the ten biggest clones take up less than 3%. Stage II-IVA oral cavity squamous cell carcinoma was new and untreated by systemic or radiation therapy. This sequence originates from a person between 40 and 85 years old with oral cavity squamous cell carcinoma. The chain couples TRBV11-2 to TRBJ2-7; no reliable D call. The material sequenced was PBMCs, taken before nivolumab (anti-PD-1) treatment. CDR3 sequence (DNA): TGTGCCAGCAGTTACGTAGGCGGCTACGAGCAGTACTTC. Its protein product is CASSYVGGYEQYF.